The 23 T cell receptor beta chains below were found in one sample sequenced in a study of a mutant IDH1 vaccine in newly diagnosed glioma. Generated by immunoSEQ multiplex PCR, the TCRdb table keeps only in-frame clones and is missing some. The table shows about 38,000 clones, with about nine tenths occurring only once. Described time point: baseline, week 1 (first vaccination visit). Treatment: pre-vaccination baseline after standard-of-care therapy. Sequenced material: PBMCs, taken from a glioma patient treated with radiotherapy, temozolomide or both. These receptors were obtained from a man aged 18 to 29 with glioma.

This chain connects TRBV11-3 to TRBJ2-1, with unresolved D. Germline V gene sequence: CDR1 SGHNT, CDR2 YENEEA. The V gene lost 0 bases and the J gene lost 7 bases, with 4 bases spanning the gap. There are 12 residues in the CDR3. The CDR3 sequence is CASSLDLNEQFF. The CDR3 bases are TGTGCCAGCAGCTTAGACCTGAATGAGCAGTTCTTC.

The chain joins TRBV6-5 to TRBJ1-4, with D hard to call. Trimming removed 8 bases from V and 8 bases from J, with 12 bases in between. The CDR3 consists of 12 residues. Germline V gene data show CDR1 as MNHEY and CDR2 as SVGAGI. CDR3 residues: CASGGAREKLFF. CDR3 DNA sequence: TGTGCCAGCGGAGGCGCCAGAGAAAAACTGTTTTTT.

For the CDR3, the DNA is TGTGCCAGCAGCCCCTTCCAAGAGACCCAGTACTTC. Its translation is CASSPFQETQYF. The V gene is TRBV7-6, the J gene TRBJ2-5, with unresolved D. CDR3 size: 12 residues. Germline V gene data show CDR1 as SGHVS and CDR2 as FNYEAQ. The V and J ends lost 5 bases and 1 base respectively, with 5 bases between them.

CDR3 in amino acids: CSVLTSGRGEQYF. The CDR3 DNA sequence: TGCAGCGTCCTTACTAGCGGGAGAGGTGAGCAGTACTTC. The chain carries TRBV29-1 and TRBJ2-7; TRBD2 agrees at 11 bases. Trimming at V came to 6 bases and at J to 7 bases, leaving 8 bases not matched to a gene. The CDR3 extends over 13 amino acids. Germline CDR1 and CDR2: SQVTM and ANQGSEA.

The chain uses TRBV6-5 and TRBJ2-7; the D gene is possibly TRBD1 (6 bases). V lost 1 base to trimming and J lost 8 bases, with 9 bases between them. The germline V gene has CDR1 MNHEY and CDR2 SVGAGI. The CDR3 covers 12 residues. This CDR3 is CASSYLGGQQYF. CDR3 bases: TGTGCCAGCAGTTACTTAGGGGGTCAGCAGTACTTC.

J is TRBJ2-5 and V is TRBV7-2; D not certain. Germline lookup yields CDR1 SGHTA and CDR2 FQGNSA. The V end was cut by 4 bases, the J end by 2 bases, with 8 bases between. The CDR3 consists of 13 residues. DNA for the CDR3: TGTGCCAGCAGCTCCAGGACGCAAGAGACCCAGTACTTC. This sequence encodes CASSSRTQETQYF.

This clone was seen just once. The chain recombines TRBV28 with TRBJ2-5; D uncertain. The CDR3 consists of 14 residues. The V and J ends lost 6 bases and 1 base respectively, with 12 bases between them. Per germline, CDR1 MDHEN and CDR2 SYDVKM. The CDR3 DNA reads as TGTGCCAGCAGCGCCCTCCAGACCCAAGAGACCCAGTACTTC. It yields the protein CASSALQTQETQYF.

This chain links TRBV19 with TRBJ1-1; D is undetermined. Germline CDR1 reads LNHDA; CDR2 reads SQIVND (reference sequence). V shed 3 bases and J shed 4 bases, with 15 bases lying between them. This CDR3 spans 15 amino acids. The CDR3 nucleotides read TGTGCCAGTAGTATCCTCCCGGGCTGGGGCACTGAAGCTTTCTTT. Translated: CASSILPGWGTEAFF.

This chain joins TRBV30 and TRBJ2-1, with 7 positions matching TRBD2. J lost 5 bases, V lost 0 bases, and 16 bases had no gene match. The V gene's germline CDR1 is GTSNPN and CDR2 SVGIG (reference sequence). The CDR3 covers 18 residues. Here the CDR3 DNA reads TGTGCCTGGAGTGTACGGGTTGGCAGCGGGAAGCAAAACAATGAGCAGTTCTTC. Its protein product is CAWSVRVGSGKQNNEQFF.

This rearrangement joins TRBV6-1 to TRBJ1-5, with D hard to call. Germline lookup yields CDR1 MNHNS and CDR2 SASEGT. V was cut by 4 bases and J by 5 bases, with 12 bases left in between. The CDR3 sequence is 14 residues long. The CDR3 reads CASSATYADQPQHF. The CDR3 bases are TGTGCCAGCAGTGCGACCTACGCGGATCAGCCCCAGCATTTT.

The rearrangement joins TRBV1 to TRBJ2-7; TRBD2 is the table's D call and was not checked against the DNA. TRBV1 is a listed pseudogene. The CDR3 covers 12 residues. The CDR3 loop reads CTTRAVRYEQYF. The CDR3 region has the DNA TGCACCACTCGTGCGGTTCGCTACGAGCAGTACTTC.

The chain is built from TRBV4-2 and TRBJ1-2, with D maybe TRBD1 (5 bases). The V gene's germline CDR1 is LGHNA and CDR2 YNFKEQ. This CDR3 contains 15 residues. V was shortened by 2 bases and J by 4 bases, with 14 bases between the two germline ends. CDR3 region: CASSQPEQEAYGYTF. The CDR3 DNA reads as TGTGCCAGCAGCCAACCAGAACAGGAGGCCTATGGCTACACCTTC.

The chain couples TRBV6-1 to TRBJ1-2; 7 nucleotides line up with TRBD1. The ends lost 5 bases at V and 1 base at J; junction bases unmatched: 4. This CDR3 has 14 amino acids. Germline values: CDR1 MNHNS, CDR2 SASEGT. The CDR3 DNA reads TGTGCCAGCAGTCCACAGGGGTTTAACTATGGCTACACCTTC. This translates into CASSPQGFNYGYTF.

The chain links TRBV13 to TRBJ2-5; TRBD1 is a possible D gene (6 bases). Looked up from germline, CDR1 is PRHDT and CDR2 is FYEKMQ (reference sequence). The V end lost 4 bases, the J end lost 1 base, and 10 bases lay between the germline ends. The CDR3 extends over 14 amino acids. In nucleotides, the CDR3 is TGTGCCAGCAGCTCTACAGGGTCCCAAGAGACCCAGTACTTC. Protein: CASSSTGSQETQYF.

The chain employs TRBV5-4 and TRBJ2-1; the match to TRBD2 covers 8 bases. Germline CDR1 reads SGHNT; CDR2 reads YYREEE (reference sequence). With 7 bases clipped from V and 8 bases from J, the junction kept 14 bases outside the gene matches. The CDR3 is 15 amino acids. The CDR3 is CASQGGGRMGDEQFF. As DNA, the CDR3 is TGTGCCAGCCAGGGAGGCGGGAGGATGGGAGATGAGCAGTTCTTC. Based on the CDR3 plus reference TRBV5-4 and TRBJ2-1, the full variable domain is ETGVTQSPTHLIKTRGQQVTLRCSSQSGHNTVSWYQQALGQGPQFIFQYYREEENGRGNFPPRFSGLQFPNYSSELNVNALELDDSALYLCASQGGGRMGDEQFFGPGTRLTVL.

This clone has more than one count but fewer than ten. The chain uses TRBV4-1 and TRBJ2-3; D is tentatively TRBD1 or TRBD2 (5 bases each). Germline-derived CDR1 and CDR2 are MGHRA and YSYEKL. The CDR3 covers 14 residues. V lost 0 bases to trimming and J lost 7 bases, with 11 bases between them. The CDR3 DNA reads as TGCGCCAGCAGCCAAGATGGGGGACGATATACGCAGTATTTT. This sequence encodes CASSQDGGRYTQYF.

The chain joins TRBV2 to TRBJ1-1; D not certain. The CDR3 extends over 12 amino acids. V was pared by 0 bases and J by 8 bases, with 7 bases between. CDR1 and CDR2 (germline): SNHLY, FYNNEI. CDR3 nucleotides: TGTGCCAGCAGTGAAGCGCTTCGAGAAGCTTTCTTT. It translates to CASSEALREAFF. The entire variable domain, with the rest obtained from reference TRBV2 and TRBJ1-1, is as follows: EPEVTQTPSHQVTQMGQEVILRCVPISNHLYFYWYRQILGQKVEFLVSFYNNEISEKSEIFDDQFSVERPDGSNFTLKIRSTKLEDSAMYFCASSEALREAFFGQGTRLTVV.

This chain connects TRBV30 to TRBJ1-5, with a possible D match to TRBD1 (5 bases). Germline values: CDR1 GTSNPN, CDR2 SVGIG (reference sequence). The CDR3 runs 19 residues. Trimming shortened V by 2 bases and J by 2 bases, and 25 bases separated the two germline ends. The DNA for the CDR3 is TGTGCCTGGAGTCCTGGCGGGACCGTAGGCTGGACGGGCAATCAGCCCCAGCATTTT. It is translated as CAWSPGGTVGWTGNQPQHF.

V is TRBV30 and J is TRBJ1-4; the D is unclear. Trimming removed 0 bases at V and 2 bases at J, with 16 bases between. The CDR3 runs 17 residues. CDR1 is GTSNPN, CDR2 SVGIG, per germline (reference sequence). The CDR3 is CAWSVRGLGPTNEKLFF. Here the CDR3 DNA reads TGTGCCTGGAGTGTACGAGGGCTCGGGCCCACTAATGAAAAACTGTTTTTT.

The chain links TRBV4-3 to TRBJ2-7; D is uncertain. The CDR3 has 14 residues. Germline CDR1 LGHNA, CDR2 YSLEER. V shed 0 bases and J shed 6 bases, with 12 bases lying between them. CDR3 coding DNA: TGCGCCAGCAGCCAAGAGGCCAGAACGGTCGAGCAGTACTTC. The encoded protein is CASSQEARTVEQYF.

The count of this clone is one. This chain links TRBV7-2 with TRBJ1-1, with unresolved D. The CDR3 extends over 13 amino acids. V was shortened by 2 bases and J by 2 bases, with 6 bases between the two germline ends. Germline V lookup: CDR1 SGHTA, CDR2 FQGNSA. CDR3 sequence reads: CASSLSSNTEAFF. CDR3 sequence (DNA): TGTGCCAGCAGCTTATCGAGTAACACTGAAGCTTTCTTT.

DNA of the CDR3: TGCGCCAGCAGCCAAGATCATACTAGCGGGAGGGATGAGCAGTTCTTC. This gives the protein CASSQDHTSGRDEQFF. The V and J genes are TRBV4-1 and TRBJ2-1, with 13 positions matching TRBD2. Germline V lookup: CDR1 MGHRA, CDR2 YSYEKL. The V and J ends lost 0 bases and 8 bases, in that order; junction bases with no gene match: 4. The CDR3 is made up of 16 amino acids.

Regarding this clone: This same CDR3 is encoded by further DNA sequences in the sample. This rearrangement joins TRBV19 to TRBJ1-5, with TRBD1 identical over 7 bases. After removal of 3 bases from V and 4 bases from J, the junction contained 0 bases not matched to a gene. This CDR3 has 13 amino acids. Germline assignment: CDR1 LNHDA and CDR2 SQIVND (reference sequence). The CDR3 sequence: CASSIRGNQPQHF. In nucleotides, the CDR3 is TGTGCCAGTAGTATCAGGGGGAATCAGCCCCAGCATTTT.